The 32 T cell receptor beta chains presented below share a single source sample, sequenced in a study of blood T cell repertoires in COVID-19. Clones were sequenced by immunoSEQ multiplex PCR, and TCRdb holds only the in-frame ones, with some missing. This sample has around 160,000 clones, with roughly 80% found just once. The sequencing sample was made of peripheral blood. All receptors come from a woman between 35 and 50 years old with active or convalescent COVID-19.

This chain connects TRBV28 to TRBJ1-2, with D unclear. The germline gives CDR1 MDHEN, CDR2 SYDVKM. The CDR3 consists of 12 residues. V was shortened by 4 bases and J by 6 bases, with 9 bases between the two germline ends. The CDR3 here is CASSSGGDGYTF. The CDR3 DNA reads TGTGCCAGCAGTTCCGGCGGGGATGGCTACACCTTC.

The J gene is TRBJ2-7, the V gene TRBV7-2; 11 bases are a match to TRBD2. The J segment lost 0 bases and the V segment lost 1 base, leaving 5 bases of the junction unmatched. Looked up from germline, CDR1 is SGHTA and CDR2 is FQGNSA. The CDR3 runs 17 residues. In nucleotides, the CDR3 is TGTGCCAGCAGCTTAGGGACTAGCGGGCCGAGCTCCTACGAGCAGTACTTC. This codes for CASSLGTSGPSSYEQYF. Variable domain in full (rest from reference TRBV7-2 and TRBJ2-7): GAGVSQSPSNKVTEKGKDVELRCDPISGHTALYWYRQSLGQGLEFLIYFQGNSAPDKSGLPSDRFSAERTGGSVSTLTIQRTQQEDSAVYLCASSLGTSGPSSYEQYFGPGTRLTVT.

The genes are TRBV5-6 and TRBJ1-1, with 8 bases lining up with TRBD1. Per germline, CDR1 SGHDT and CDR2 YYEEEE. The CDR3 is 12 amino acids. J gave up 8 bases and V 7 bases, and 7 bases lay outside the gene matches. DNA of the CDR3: TGTGCCAGCGGACTCGACAGGGGCGAAGCTTTCTTT. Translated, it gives CASGLDRGEAFF.

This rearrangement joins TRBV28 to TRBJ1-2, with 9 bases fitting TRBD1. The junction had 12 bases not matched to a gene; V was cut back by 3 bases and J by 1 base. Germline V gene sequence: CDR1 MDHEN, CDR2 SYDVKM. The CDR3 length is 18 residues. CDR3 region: CASSLLLDGTGFNYGYTF. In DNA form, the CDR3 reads TGTGCCAGCAGTTTGCTTCTAGATGGGACAGGGTTTAACTATGGCTACACCTTC.

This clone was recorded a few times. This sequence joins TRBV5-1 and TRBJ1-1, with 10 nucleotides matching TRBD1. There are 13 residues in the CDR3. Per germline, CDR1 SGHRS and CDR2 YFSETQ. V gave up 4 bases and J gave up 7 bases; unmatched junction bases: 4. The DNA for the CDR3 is TGCGCCAGCAGCCTCGGGACAGGGGTTGAAGCTTTCTTT. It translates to CASSLGTGVEAFF.

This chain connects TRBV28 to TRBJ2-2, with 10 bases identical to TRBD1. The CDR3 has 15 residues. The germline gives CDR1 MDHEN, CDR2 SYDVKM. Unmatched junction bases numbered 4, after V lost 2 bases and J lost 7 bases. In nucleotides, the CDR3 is TGTGCCAGCAGTTTACCCGACAGGGGGCTCGGGGAGCTGTTTTTT. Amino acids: CASSLPDRGLGELFF.

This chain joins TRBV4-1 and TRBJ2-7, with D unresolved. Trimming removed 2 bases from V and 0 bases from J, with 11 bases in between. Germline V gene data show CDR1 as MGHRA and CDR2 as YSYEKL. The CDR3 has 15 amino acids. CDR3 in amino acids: CASSQSSSFSYEQYF. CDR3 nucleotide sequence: TGCGCCAGCAGCCAAAGCTCGTCTTTCTCCTACGAGCAGTACTTC.

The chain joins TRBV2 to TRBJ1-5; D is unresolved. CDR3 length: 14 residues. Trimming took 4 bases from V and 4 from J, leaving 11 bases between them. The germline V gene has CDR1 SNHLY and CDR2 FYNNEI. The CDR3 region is CASSVDSWNQPQHF. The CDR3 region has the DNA TGTGCCAGCAGTGTGGACTCTTGGAATCAGCCCCAGCATTTT.

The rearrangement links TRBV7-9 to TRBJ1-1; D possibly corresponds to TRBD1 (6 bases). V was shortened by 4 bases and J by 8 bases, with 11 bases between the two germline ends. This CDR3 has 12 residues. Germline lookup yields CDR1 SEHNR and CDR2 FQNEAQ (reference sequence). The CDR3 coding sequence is TGTGCCAGCAGCTATGACAGGTTGGAAGCTTTCTTT. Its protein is CASSYDRLEAFF. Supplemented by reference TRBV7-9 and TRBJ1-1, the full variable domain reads DTGVSQNPRHKITKRGQNVTFRCDPISEHNRLYWYRQTLGQGPEFLTYFQNEAQLEKSRLLSDRFSAERPKGSFSTLEIQRTEQGDSAMYLCASSYDRLEAFFGQGTRLTVV.

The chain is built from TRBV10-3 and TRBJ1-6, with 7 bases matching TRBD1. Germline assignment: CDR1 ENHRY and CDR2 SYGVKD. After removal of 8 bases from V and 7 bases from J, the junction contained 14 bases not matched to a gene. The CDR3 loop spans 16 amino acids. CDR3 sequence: CAIGTLPGQMNSPLHF. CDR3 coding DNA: TGTGCCATCGGAACGCTACCGGGACAGATGAATTCACCCCTCCACTTT.

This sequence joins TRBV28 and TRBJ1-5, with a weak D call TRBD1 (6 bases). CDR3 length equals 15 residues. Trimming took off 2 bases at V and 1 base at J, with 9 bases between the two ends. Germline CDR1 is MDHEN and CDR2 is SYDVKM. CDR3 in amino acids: CASSLRGGSNQPQHF. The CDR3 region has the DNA TGTGCCAGCAGTTTAAGGGGGGGGAGCAATCAGCCCCAGCATTTT.

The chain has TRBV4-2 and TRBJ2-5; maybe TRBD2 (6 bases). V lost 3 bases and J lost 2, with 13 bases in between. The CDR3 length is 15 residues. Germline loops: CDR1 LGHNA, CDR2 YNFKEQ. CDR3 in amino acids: CASSQTGTFQETQYF. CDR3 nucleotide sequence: TGTGCCAGCAGCCAGACGGGGACTTTTCAAGAGACCCAGTACTTC.

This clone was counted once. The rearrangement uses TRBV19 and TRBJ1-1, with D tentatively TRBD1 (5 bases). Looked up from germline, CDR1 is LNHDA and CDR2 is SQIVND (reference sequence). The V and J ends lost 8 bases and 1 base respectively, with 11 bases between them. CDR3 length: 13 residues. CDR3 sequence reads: CASEEGWNTEAFF. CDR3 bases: TGTGCCAGTGAGGAGGGGTGGAACACTGAAGCTTTCTTT.

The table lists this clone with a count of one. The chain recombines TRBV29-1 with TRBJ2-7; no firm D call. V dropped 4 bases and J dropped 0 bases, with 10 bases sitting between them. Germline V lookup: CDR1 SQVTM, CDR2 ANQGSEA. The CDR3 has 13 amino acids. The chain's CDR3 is CSVATPTSYEQYF. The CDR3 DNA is TGCAGCGTTGCGACACCAACCTCCTACGAGCAGTACTTC.

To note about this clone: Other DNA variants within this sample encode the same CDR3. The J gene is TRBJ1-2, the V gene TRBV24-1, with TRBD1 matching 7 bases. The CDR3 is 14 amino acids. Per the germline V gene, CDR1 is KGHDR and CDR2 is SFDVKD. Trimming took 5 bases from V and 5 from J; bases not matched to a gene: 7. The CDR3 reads CATSARQGSYGYTF. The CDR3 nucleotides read TGTGCCACCAGTGCGAGACAGGGTAGTTATGGCTACACCTTC.

DNA of the CDR3: TGTGCCAGCAGCATCAAGGGGGCAACTGAAGCTTTCTTT. Translation: CASSIKGATEAFF. The chain has TRBV2 and TRBJ1-1, with 7 bases lining up with TRBD1. The ends lost 6 bases at V and 5 bases at J; junction bases unmatched: 6. Germline-derived CDR1 and CDR2 are SNHLY and FYNNEI. The CDR3 runs to 13 residues.

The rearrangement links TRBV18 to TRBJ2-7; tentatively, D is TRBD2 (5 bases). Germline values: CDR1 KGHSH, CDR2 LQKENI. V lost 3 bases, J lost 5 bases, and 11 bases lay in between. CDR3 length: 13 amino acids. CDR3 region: CASSPGVRNEQYF. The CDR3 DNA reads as TGTGCCAGCTCACCGGGAGTCCGAAACGAGCAGTACTTC.

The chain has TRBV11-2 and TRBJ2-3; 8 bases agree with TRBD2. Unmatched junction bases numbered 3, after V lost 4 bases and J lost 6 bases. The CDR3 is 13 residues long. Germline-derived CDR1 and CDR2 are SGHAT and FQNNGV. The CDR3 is CASSSTSVDTQYF. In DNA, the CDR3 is TGTGCCAGCAGCTCGACTAGCGTGGATACGCAGTATTTT.

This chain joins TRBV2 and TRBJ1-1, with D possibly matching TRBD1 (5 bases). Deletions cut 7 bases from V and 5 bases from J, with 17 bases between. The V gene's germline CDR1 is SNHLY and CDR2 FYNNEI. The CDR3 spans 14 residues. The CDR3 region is CASTSLGGRTEAFF. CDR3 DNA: TGTGCCAGCACTTCCCTCGGGGGACGGACTGAAGCTTTCTTT.

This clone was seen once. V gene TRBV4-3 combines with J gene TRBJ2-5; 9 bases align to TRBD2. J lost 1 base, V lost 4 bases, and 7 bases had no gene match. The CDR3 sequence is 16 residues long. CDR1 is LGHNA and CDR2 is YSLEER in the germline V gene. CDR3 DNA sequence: TGCGCCAGCAGCCTGGGGCTAGCGGGAACCCAAGAGACCCAGTACTTC. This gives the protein CASSLGLAGTQETQYF.

Here the CDR3 DNA reads TGCGCCAGCAGCCAAGAAGCGGGAACCGAGCAGTACTTC. It codes for CASSQEAGTEQYF. The chain carries TRBV4-3 and TRBJ2-7, with 7 bases aligning to TRBD2. Trimming cost V 0 bases and J 6 bases; bases outside gene matches: 2. This CDR3 spans 13 amino acids. Germline CDR1 is LGHNA and CDR2 is YSLEER.

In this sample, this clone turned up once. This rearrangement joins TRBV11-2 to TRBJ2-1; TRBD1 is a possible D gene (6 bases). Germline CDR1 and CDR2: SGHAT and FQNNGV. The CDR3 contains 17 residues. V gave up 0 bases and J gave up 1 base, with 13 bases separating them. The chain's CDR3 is CASSLDWSGVSYNEQFF. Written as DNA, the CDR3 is TGTGCCAGCAGCTTAGATTGGTCAGGGGTATCCTACAATGAGCAGTTCTTC.

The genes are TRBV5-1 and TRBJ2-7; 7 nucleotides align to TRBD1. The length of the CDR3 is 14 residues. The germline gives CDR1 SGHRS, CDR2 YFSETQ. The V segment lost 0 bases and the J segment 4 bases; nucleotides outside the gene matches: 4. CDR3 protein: CASSLGQGIYEQYF. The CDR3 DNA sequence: TGCGCCAGCAGCTTGGGACAGGGCATTTACGAGCAGTACTTC.

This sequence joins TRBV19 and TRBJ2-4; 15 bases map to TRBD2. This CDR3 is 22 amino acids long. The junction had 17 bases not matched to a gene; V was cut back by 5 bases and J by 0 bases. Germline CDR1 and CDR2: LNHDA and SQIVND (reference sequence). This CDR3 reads CASSPGLAGGTPPVVAKNIQYF. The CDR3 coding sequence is TGTGCCAGTAGTCCAGGACTAGCGGGGGGGACGCCCCCTGTAGTAGCCAAAAACATTCAGTACTTC.

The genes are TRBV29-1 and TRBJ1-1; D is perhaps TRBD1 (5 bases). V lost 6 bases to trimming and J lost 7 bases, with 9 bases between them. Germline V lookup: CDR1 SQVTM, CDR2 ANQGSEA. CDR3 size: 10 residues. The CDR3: CSVAGFEAFF. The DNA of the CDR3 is TGCAGCGTAGCAGGGTTTGAAGCTTTCTTT. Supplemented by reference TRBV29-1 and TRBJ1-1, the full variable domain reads SAVISQKPSRDICQRGTSLTIQCQVDSQVTMMFWYRQQPGQSLTLIATANQGSEATYESGFVIDKFPISRPNLTFSTLTVSNMSPEDSSIYLCSVAGFEAFFGQGTRLTVV.

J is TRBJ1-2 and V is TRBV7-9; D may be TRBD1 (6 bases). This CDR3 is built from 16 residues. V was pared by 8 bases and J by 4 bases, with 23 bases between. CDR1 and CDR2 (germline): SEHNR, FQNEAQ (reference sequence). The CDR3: CASSGDTSYLGYGYTF. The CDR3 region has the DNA TGTGCCAGCTCCGGGGACACCAGCTATCTAGGCTATGGCTACACCTTC.

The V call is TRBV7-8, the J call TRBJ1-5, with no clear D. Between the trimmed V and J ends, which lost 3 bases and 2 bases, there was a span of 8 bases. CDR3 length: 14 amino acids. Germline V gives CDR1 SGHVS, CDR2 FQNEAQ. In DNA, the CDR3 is TGTGCCAGCAGCTTGGAGAGGGGCAATCAGCCCCAGCATTTT. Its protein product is CASSLERGNQPQHF.

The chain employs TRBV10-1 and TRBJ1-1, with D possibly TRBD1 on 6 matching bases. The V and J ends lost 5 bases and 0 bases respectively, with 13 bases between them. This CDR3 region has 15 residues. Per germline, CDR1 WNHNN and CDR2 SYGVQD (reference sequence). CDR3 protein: CASSPRGNMNTEAFF. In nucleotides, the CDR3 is TGCGCCAGCAGTCCCAGGGGTAATATGAACACTGAAGCTTTCTTT.

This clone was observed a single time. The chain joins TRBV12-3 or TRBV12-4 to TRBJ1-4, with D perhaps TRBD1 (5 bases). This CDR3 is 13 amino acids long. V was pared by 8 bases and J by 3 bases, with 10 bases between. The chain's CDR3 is CASRDFSNEKLFF. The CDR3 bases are TGTGCCAGCCGGGACTTCTCTAATGAAAAACTGTTTTTT.

The chain's CDR3 is CASSPGQGGEKLFF. The CDR3 region has the DNA TGCGCCAGCAGCCCGGGACAGGGTGGTGAAAAACTGTTTTTT. J is TRBJ1-4 and V is TRBV5-1, with 9 bases that match TRBD1. The CDR3 covers 14 residues. After removal of 4 bases from V and 7 bases from J, the junction contained 5 bases not matched to a gene. The V gene's germline CDR1 is SGHRS and CDR2 YFSETQ.

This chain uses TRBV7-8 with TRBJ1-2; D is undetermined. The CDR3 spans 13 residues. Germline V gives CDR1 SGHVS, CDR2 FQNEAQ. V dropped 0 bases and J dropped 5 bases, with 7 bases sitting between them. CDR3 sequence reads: CASSLARVYGYTF. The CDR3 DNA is TGTGCCAGCAGCTTAGCGAGGGTTTATGGCTACACCTTC.

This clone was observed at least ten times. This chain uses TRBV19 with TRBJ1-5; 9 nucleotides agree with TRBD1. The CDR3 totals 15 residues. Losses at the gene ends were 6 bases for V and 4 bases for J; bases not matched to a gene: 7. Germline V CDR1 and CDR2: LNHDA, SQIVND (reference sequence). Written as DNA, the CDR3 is TGTGCCAGTAGGGGTGGACAGGGGCTAAATCAGCCCCAGCATTTT. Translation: CASRGGQGLNQPQHF.